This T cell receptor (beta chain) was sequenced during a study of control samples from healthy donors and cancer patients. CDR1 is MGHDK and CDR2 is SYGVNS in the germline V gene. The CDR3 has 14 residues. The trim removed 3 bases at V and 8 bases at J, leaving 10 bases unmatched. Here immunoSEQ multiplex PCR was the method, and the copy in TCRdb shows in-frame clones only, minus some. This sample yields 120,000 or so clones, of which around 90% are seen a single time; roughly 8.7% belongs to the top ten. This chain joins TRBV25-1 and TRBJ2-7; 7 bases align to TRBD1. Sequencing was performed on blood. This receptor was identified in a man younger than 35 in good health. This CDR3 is CASSDTQGIVKQYF. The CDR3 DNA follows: TGTGCCAGCAGTGATACACAGGGGATTGTTAAGCAGTACTTC.